The 18 T cell receptor beta chains listed next were all sequenced from one sample in a study of T cell responses to AZD1222 COVID-19 vaccine. Measured with immunoSEQ multiplex PCR; TCRdb has only the in-frame clones, and not every one. The sample has 150,000 or so clones; about 92% are singletons. The material sequenced was peripheral blood, taken on day 0 of AZD1222 vaccination. The origin of the receptors is an adult in good health.

V gene TRBV2 combines with J gene TRBJ2-5, with D possibly TRBD1 on 5 matching bases. The germline V and J ends were trimmed by 7 bases and 0 bases, with 6 bases remaining between them. The CDR3 is made up of 12 amino acids. Germline V gene lookup returns CDR1 SNHLY and CDR2 FYNNEI. CDR3 sequence: CASKTDQETQYF. The DNA of the CDR3 is TGTGCCAGCAAGACAGACCAAGAGACCCAGTACTTC.

This chain connects TRBV6-5 to TRBJ2-1; possibly TRBD1 for D (6 bases). This CDR3 has 15 amino acids. The germline V and J ends were trimmed by 7 bases and 3 bases, with 16 bases remaining between them. The germline gives CDR1 MNHEY, CDR2 SVGAGI. This chain's CDR3 is CASIRVQGNYNEQFF. CDR3 sequence (DNA): TGTGCCAGCATCCGGGTACAGGGCAACTACAATGAGCAGTTCTTC.

The chain links TRBV4-1 to TRBJ2-1; D perhaps matches TRBD2 (6 bases). V was cut by 4 bases and J by 1 base, with 14 bases left in between. Germline assignment: CDR1 MGHRA and CDR2 YSYEKL. The CDR3 length is 16 residues. In DNA, the CDR3 is TGCGCCAGCAGCCCTATGGGGAGGCTTTCCTACAATGAGCAGTTCTTC. Translation gives CASSPMGRLSYNEQFF.

This clone was counted a few times. CDR3 nucleotides: TGCGCCAGCAGCTTGGGGACTAGCGATCGCACAGATACGCAGTATTTT. Translating it yields CASSLGTSDRTDTQYF. The rearrangement links TRBV5-1 to TRBJ2-3; 9 nucleotides agree with TRBD2. The V segment lost 0 bases and the J segment 1 base; nucleotides outside the gene matches: 3. CDR3 size: 16 residues. The V gene's germline CDR1 is SGHRS and CDR2 YFSETQ.

The chain joins TRBV5-1 to TRBJ2-4; possibly TRBD1 or TRBD2 for D (5 bases each). CDR3 size: 13 residues. CDR1 and CDR2 (germline): SGHRS, YFSETQ. Trimming pared 6 bases from V and 5 bases from J, leaving 12 bases between. The CDR3 loop reads CASTRDGQNIQYF. DNA of the CDR3: TGCGCCAGCACCAGGGACGGACAAAACATTCAGTACTTC.

Comment on this clone: This specimen includes other DNA sequences encoding the same CDR3. The chain employs TRBV5-1 and TRBJ1-1; TRBD1 agrees at 9 bases. V lost 4 bases to trimming and J lost 5 bases; unmatched junction nucleotides: 3. The CDR3 spans 13 residues. The V gene's germline CDR1 is SGHRS and CDR2 YFSETQ. CDR3 sequence (DNA): TGCGCCAGCAGCCGGACAGGGGTAACTGAAGCTTTCTTT. Translated, it gives CASSRTGVTEAFF.

The chain combines TRBV3-1 (or the pseudogene TRBV3-2) with TRBJ1-2; D gene uncertain. CDR3 length: 13 amino acids. CDR1 is LGHDT and CDR2 is YNNKEL in the germline V gene (reference sequence). V dropped 4 bases and J dropped 4 bases, with 10 bases sitting between them. DNA of the CDR3: TGTGCCAGCAGCCGGTTGGCCCCCTATGGCTACACCTTC. It specifies CASSRLAPYGYTF.

The V gene is TRBV6-6, the J gene TRBJ2-7, with D possibly called TRBD1 or TRBD2 (7 bases each). The germline CDR1 and CDR2 sequences are MNHNY and SVGAGI (reference sequence). V lost 0 bases and J 2 bases, leaving 14 bases between the germline ends. The CDR3 totals 16 residues. Written as DNA, the CDR3 is TGTGCCAGCAGTTACTCAGGGGGCGGGGGTGCCTACGAGCAGTACTTC. Translated, it gives CASSYSGGGGAYEQYF.

The chain links TRBV30 to TRBJ2-1; D perhaps matches TRBD1 (6 bases). Trimming took 3 bases from V and 12 from J, leaving 15 bases between them. The germline V gene has CDR1 GTSNPN and CDR2 SVGIG (reference sequence). This CDR3 comprises 12 residues. The CDR3 region is CAWRKRGIAQFF. The CDR3 DNA reads TGTGCCTGGAGAAAAAGGGGGATCGCGCAGTTCTTC.

The chain couples TRBV4-2 to TRBJ2-7; TRBD2 agrees at 14 bases. The CDR3 totals 20 residues. Germline CDR1 is LGHNA and CDR2 is YNFKEQ. The V gene end was trimmed by 0 bases and the J gene end by 1 base; junction bases not matched to a gene: 11. CDR3 bases: TGTGCCAGCAGCCAAGAAGGACGGGGACTAGCGGGAGTGAGATCCTACGAGCAGTACTTC. This translates into CASSQEGRGLAGVRSYEQYF.

The chain uses TRBV2 and TRBJ1-4, with TRBD1 matching over 10 bases. The CDR3 is 16 amino acids. Germline lookup yields CDR1 SNHLY and CDR2 FYNNEI. V gave up 8 bases and J gave up 3 bases; unmatched junction bases: 9. Here the CDR3 reads CASEPTGGAANEKLFF. The CDR3 bases are TGTGCCAGCGAGCCGACAGGGGGCGCAGCTAATGAAAAACTGTTTTTT.

Concerning this clone itself: Other DNA sequences in the same sample also yield this CDR3. The rearrangement links TRBV2 to TRBJ1-1; a possible D gene is TRBD1 (5 bases). Deletions cut 3 bases from V and 1 base from J, with 6 bases between. Germline V lookup: CDR1 SNHLY, CDR2 FYNNEI. The CDR3 is made up of 13 amino acids. CDR3 nucleotide sequence: TGTGCCAGCAGTGATAGGGGGAACACTGAAGCTTTCTTT. Amino acids: CASSDRGNTEAFF.

The genes are TRBV7-9 and TRBJ1-6, with D unclear. CDR3 length equals 15 residues. V was trimmed by 5 bases and J by 7 bases, leaving 15 bases between them. Germline V gives CDR1 SEHNR, CDR2 FQNEAQ (reference sequence). CDR3 amino acids: CASSPSGQRNSPLHF. The CDR3 coding sequence is TGTGCCAGCAGCCCCAGTGGGCAGAGGAATTCACCCCTCCACTTT.

The rearrangement links TRBV4-1 to TRBJ1-2, with D unresolved. Trimming cost V 0 bases and J 0 bases, with 14 bases left between them. This CDR3 is built from 17 residues. Looked up from germline, CDR1 is MGHRA and CDR2 is YSYEKL. CDR3: CASSQDYPGTSNYGYTF. CDR3 nucleotides: TGCGCCAGCAGCCAAGATTACCCAGGAACTTCTAACTATGGCTACACCTTC.

V is TRBV5-6 and J is TRBJ1-1, with D possibly being TRBD1 (5 bases). The V end was cut by 1 base, the J end by 4 bases, with 14 bases between. The germline CDR1 and CDR2 sequences are SGHDT and YYEEEE. The CDR3 covers 15 residues. The DNA of the CDR3 is TGTGCCAGCAGCTTGAATCTGGGGGTCATCACTGAAGCTTTCTTT. Protein: CASSLNLGVITEAFF.

The V gene is TRBV11-3, the J gene TRBJ2-7; possible D gene TRBD2, 6 bases. The CDR3 consists of 13 residues. V was cut by 5 bases and J by 7 bases, with 15 bases left in between. Germline V gives CDR1 SGHNT, CDR2 YENEEA. CDR3 sequence reads: CASSPSRGSEQYF. CDR3 bases: TGTGCCAGCAGCCCCTCTCGGGGGAGTGAGCAGTACTTC.

The chain is built from TRBV5-1 and TRBJ1-1; no definite D call. V gave up 0 bases and J gave up 8 bases, with 11 bases separating them. The germline V gene has CDR1 SGHRS and CDR2 YFSETQ. The CDR3 totals 13 residues. As DNA, the CDR3 is TGCGCCAGCAGCTTGGATCCTCCCTTAGAAGCTTTCTTT. Protein sequence: CASSLDPPLEAFF.

The chain couples TRBV9 to TRBJ2-2; 7 bases fit TRBD1. The J segment lost 1 base and the V segment lost 4 bases, leaving 4 bases of the junction unmatched. Germline-derived CDR1 and CDR2 are SGDLS and YYNGEE. The length of the CDR3 is 15 residues. This chain's CDR3 is CASSTRQGNTGELFF. DNA for the CDR3: TGTGCCAGCAGCACTAGACAGGGGAACACCGGGGAGCTGTTTTTT.